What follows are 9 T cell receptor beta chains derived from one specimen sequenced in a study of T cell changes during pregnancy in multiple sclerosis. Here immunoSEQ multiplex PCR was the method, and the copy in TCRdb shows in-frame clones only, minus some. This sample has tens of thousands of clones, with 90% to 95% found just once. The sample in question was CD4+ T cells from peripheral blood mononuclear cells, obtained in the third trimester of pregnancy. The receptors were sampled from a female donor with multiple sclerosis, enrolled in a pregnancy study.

CDR3 residues: CASSLDTSGRAIQFF. In DNA, the CDR3 is TGTGCCAGCAGCTTAGATACTAGCGGGAGGGCCATCCAGTTCTTC. The chain couples TRBV11-2 to TRBJ2-1; 13 nucleotides match TRBD2. CDR3 size: 15 residues. The V gene's germline CDR1 is SGHAT and CDR2 FQNNGV. V was clipped by 0 bases and J by 13 bases; unmatched bases: 6. The variable domain in full, completed from reference TRBV11-2 and TRBJ2-1, reads EAGVAQSPRYKIIEKRQSVAFWCNPISGHATLYWYQQILGQGPKLLIQFQNNGVVDDSQLPKDRFSAERLKGVDSTLKIQPAKLEDSAVYLCASSLDTSGRAIQFFGPGTRLTVL.

The CDR3 DNA reads TGCGCCAGCAGCTTGATCGCGGGCCGTGAGAGAACCGGGGAGCTGTTTTTT. This encodes CASSLIAGRERTGELFF. V gene TRBV5-1 combines with J gene TRBJ2-2, with D tentatively TRBD2 (5 bases). This CDR3 region has 17 residues. The V gene lost 1 base and the J gene lost 5 bases, with 18 bases spanning the gap. Per germline, CDR1 SGHRS and CDR2 YFSETQ.

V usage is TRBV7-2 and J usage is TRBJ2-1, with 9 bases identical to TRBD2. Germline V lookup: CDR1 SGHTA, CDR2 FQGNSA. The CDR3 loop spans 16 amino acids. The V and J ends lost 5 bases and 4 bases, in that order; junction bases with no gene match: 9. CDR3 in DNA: TGTGCCAGCAGCCCAGGGGGGACTAGCTTTTACAATGAGCAGTTCTTC. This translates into CASSPGGTSFYNEQFF.

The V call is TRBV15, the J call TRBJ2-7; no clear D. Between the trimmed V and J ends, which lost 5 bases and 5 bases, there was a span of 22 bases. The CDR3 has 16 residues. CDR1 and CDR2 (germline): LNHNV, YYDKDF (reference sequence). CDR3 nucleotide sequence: TGTGCCACCAGCCCACATGGGCAGGCTAATTACGACGAGCAGTACTTC. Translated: CATSPHGQANYDEQYF.

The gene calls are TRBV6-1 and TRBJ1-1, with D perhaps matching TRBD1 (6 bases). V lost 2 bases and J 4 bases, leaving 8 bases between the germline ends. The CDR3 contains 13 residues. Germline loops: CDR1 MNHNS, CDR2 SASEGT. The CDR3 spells CASSEQGRTEAFF. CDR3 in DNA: TGTGCCAGCAGTGAACAGGGGCGCACTGAAGCTTTCTTT.

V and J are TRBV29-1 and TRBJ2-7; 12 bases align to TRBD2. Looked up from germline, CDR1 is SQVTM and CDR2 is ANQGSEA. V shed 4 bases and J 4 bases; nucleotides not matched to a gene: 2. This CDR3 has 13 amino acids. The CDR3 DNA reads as TGCAGCGTTGGGACTAGCGGGATTTACGAGCAGTACTTC. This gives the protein CSVGTSGIYEQYF.

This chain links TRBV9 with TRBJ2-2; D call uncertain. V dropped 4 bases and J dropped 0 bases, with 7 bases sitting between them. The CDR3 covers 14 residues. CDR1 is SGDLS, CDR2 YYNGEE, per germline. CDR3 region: CASSPLANTGELFF. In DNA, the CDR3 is TGTGCCAGCAGCCCCCTAGCGAACACCGGGGAGCTGTTTTTT.

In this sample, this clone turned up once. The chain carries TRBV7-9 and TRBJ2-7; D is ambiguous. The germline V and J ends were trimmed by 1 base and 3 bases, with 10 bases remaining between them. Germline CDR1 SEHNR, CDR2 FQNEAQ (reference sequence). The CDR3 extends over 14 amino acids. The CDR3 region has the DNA TGTGCCAGCAGCTTAGATTCCCTCCTCTACGAGCAGTACTTC. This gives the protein CASSLDSLLYEQYF. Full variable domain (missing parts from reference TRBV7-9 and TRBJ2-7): DTGVSQNPRHKITKRGQNVTFRCDPISEHNRLYWYRQTLGQGPEFLTYFQNEAQLEKSRLLSDRFSAERPKGSFSTLEIQRTEQGDSAMYLCASSLDSLLYEQYFGPGTRLTVT.

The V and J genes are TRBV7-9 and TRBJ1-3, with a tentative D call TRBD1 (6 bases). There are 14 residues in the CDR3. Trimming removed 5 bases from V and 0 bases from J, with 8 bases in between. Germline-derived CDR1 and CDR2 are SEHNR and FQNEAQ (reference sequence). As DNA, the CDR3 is TGTGCCAGCAGCCACAGGGACTCTGGAAACACCATATATTTT. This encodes CASSHRDSGNTIYF. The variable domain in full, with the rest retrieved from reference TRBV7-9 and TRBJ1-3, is DTGVSQNPRHKITKRGQNVTFRCDPISEHNRLYWYRQTLGQGPEFLTYFQNEAQLEKSRLLSDRFSAERPKGSFSTLEIQRTEQGDSAMYLCASSHRDSGNTIYFGEGSWLTVV.